One sample yielded the 10 T cell receptor beta chains listed below, sequenced in a study of blood T cell repertoires in COVID-19. Some clones are missing from TCRdb's copy, which holds only in-frame ones; the method was immunoSEQ multiplex PCR. The sample contains around 16,000 clones, approximately 83% of which appear only once. Sequencing was performed on peripheral blood. These receptors were taken from a human donor in a cohort sampled during active COVID-19.

The chain joins TRBV5-1 to TRBJ2-1; D is uncertain. Germline lookup yields CDR1 SGHRS and CDR2 YFSETQ. The CDR3 contains 14 residues. The V and J ends lost 0 bases and 5 bases respectively, with 9 bases between them. CDR3 DNA sequence: TGCGCCAGCAGCTTGGCCCCAGGAAACAATGAGCAGTTCTTC. Protein sequence: CASSLAPGNNEQFF.

V gene TRBV3-1 (or the pseudogene TRBV3-2) combines with J gene TRBJ1-6, with TRBD1 matching over 8 bases. The J segment lost 10 bases and the V segment lost 3 bases, leaving 8 bases of the junction unmatched. This CDR3 contains 15 residues. The germline CDR1 and CDR2 sequences are LGHDT and YNNKEL (reference sequence). CDR3 in amino acids: CASSHPQGAQSPLHF. The CDR3 nucleotides read TGTGCCAGCAGCCACCCCCAGGGGGCTCAATCACCCCTCCACTTT.

The chain combines TRBV2 with TRBJ2-3; the match to TRBD2 covers 9 bases. This CDR3 has 17 amino acids. Germline CDR1 reads SNHLY; CDR2 reads FYNNEI. V lost 6 bases and J lost 5; bases outside the gene matches: 15. CDR3 bases: TGTGCCAGCAGATACTCGTACTTAGCGGGAGATAAAGATACGCAGTATTTT. This translates into CASRYSYLAGDKDTQYF.

The CDR3, as DNA: TGTGCCAGCGCCCTGAGTGGCGAGCAGTACTTC. This encodes CASALSGEQYF. The chain uses TRBV28 and TRBJ2-7; no definite D call. Trimming removed 8 bases at V and 6 bases at J, with 11 bases between. The germline V gene encodes CDR1 MDHEN and CDR2 SYDVKM. There are 11 residues in the CDR3.

This rearrangement joins TRBV5-4 to TRBJ2-2; TRBD2 aligns across 8 bases. This CDR3 region has 14 residues. Germline-derived CDR1 and CDR2 are SGHNT and YYREEE (reference sequence). The V and J ends lost 3 bases and 3 bases, in that order; junction bases with no gene match: 1. CDR3 DNA sequence: TGTGCCAGCAGCTCGGGAGGGCACACCGGGGAGCTGTTTTTT. As protein: CASSSGGHTGELFF.

The chain combines TRBV11-3 with TRBJ2-3, with D possibly matching TRBD1 (5 bases). The ends were cut back, 4 bases at V and 0 bases at J, with 17 bases in the middle. The V gene's germline CDR1 is SGHNT and CDR2 YENEEA. The CDR3 has 17 residues. DNA of the CDR3: TGTGCCAGCAGCTGCTCAAACAGGTCCTGTAGCACAGATACGCAGTATTTT. Residues: CASSCSNRSCSTDTQYF. The complete variable domain, with remaining parts taken from reference TRBV11-3 and TRBJ2-3, reads EAGVVQSPRYKIIEKKQPVAFWCNPISGHNTLYWYLQNLGQGPELLIRYENEEAVDDSQLPKDRFSAERLKGVDSTLKIQPAELGDSAVYLCASSCSNRSCSTDTQYFGPGTRLTVL.

Comment on this clone: An end of the junction differs from the germline gene, which may be a read error. The V gene is TRBV18, the J gene TRBJ2-3; 8 positions match TRBD2. The CDR3 is 16 amino acids. Germline CDR1 and CDR2: KGHSH and LQKENI. DNA of the CDR3: TGTGCCAGTTCACCAATGCTGCGGGGGGACACAGATACGCAGTATTTT. As protein: CASSPMLRGDTDTQYF.

This clone has a single count. The V call is TRBV28, the J call TRBJ2-7; 7 bases map to TRBD2. CDR1 MDHEN and CDR2 SYDVKM come from the germline V gene. This CDR3 spans 15 amino acids. Trimming cost V 3 bases and J 3 bases; bases outside gene matches: 8. CDR3 in amino acids: CASSFGGRAYYEQYF. For the CDR3, the DNA is TGTGCCAGCAGTTTTGGGGGGAGGGCCTACTACGAGCAGTACTTC.

The J gene is TRBJ2-1, the V gene TRBV2, with 8 bases matching TRBD2. Trimming at V came to 2 bases and at J to 6 bases, leaving 6 bases not matched to a gene. The CDR3 consists of 15 residues. Germline lookup yields CDR1 SNHLY and CDR2 FYNNEI. CDR3 coding DNA: TGTGCCAGCAGTGAAAGCGGGAGTCCTTCCAATGAGCAGTTCTTC. Its translation: CASSESGSPSNEQFF.

The V and J genes are TRBV25-1 and TRBJ2-5, with TRBD1 matching over 8 bases. The CDR3 consists of 13 residues. J gave up 13 bases and V 2 bases, and 9 bases lay outside the gene matches. Germline V gene lookup returns CDR1 MGHDK and CDR2 SYGVNS. The CDR3 is CASSEEGRGRLYF. The CDR3 bases are TGTGCCAGCAGTGAAGAGGGCAGGGGGCGTTTGTACTTC. The full variable domain, in which reference TRBV25-1 and TRBJ2-5 provide the parts outside the CDR3, is EADIYQTPRYLVIGTGKKITLECSQTMGHDKMYWYQQDPGMELHLIHYSYGVNSTEKGDLSSESTVSRIRTEHFPLTLESARPSHTSQYLCASSEEGRGRLYFGPGTRLLVL.